A single T cell receptor beta chain is shown here with its context. The data were taken from a study of blood T cell repertoires in COVID-19. Germline V gene lookup returns CDR1 SGHRS and CDR2 YFSETQ. The length of the CDR3 is 13 residues. The J segment lost 3 bases and the V segment lost 4 bases, leaving 3 bases of the junction unmatched. Assay used: immunoSEQ multiplex PCR; TCRdb lists only in-frame clones, some missing. The table includes 150,000 or so clones, about nine tenths detected once. Categorization into cohorts depended on clinical history that participants reported. Within 2 weeks before study entry, exposed participants met a COVID-19 case.

J is TRBJ1-1 and V is TRBV5-1; TRBD1 matches 7 bases. The source of this sequence is a middle-aged woman who had been exposed to COVID-19. What was sequenced was PBMCs or T cells enriched from blood (not recorded which). The CDR3 DNA reads as TGCGCCAGCAGCGGGGACAGTCACACTGAAGCTTTCTTT. It encodes CASSGDSHTEAFF.